This entry is about one T cell receptor (beta chain). The Seattle site enrolled patients during active infection and followed them longitudinally. Trimming pared 7 bases from V and 3 bases from J, leaving 10 bases between. The CDR3 totals 13 residues. Germline CDR1 LNHDA, CDR2 SQIVND (reference sequence). The record originates from a study of blood T cell repertoires in COVID-19. Turning to the study itself: COVID-19 samples collected from the United States, Italy and Spain covered acute and convalescent phases. Nucleic acid was either cDNA or gDNA, and it came from T cells, B-cell-depleted T cells, or PBMCs.

Per the authors' pipeline: The authors estimated nucleated cell counts from reference gene primer amplification. Generated by immunoSEQ multiplex PCR, the TCRdb table keeps only in-frame clones and is missing some. That table gives V, J and clone size, and the DNA gave D and trimming. The sample has 300,000 to 350,000 clones, about 87% seen once. The chain uses TRBV19 and TRBJ1-5, with no clear D. The TCR comes from a woman in her fifties or sixties with COVID-19, enrolled during active disease. The specimen was peripheral blood. The CDR3 is CASIGGHNQPQHF. CDR3 sequence (DNA): TGTGCCAGTATTGGTGGGCACAATCAGCCCCAGCATTTT.